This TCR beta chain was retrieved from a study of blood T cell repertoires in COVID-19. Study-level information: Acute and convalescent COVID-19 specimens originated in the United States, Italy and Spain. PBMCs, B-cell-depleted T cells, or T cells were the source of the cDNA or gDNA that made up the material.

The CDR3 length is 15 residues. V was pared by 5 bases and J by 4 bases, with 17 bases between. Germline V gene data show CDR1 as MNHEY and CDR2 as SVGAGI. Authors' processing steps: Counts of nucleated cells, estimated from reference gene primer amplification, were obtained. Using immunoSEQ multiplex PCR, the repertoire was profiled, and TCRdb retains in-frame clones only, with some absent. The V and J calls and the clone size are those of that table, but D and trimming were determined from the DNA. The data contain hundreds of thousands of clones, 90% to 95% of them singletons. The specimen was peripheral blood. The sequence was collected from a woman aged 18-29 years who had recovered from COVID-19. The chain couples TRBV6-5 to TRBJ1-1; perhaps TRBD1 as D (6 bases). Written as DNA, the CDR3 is TGTGCCAGCAGTATTAGAAGGGGGGGGTTCACTGAAGCTTTCTTT. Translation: CASSIRRGGFTEAFF.